The TCR beta chain described here comes from a study of shared clonotypes between healthy human individuals. Across the whole study: Three plates each covered CD4 naive and memory; CD8 naive two, CD8 memory one. Study-wide points: Generation probability values for non-shared clonotypes were lower than those for clonotypes shared by all four donors.

The table came from immunoSEQ multiplex PCR; TCRdb's copy has only in-frame clones and leaves some out. The sample has about 690,000 clones; about 90% are singletons. CDR1 is SNHLY, CDR2 FYNNEI, per germline. The CDR3 runs 16 residues. V was clipped by 5 bases and J by 6 bases, with 21 bases between them. Combining CD45RO+ cells with CCR7-negative CD45RA+ TemRA cells gave CD8 memory. This clone appeared a single time. Its target is unknown. The rearrangement uses TRBV2 and TRBJ2-3; D uncertain. Sequencing input: memory CD8+ T cells from PBMCs. The subset: CD45RO+ cells pooled with CCR7-negative TemRA cells. This receptor was identified in a man aged 18 to 30 in good health. Some clones in this sample may be carry-over from other donors' samples. CDR3 DNA: TGTGCCAGCAGTCCAACCCCGGGCTTCCTTGGGGATACGCAGTATTTT. Protein: CASSPTPGFLGDTQYF.